This passage covers 23 T cell receptor beta chains from one sample sequenced in a study of beta chain features in type 1 diabetes (dated by TCRdb to between 2018 and 2020). What the study reported, not specific to this receptor: In all four CD4+ subsets, TCRB CDR3 length was moderately but significantly shorter in type 1 diabetes patients.

These receptors lack a known antigen. The library was prepared using the immunoSEQ multiplex PCR assay. The entire isolated RNA was reverse transcribed using the High Capacity cDNA Reverse Transcription Kit, and thus expressed TCRB transcripts were sequenced. TCRdb holds this immuneACCESS table with in-frame rearrangements only. Some clones are missing; in checked studies, unresolved V genes explain under half, and the rest has no known cause. Present in this sample are 200,000 to 300,000 clones, over 20% of which were seen just once. More than 0.025% of the sample belongs to the ten largest clones. Sequenced sample: naive CD4+ T cells from blood. Sample cell subset or site, as interpreted from the label and publication: true naive CD4+ T cells. The receptors derive from a middle-aged woman with type 1 diabetes.

The rearrangement links TRBV12-5 to TRBJ2-1; no reliable D call. The ends were cut back, 2 bases at V and 10 bases at J, with 9 bases in the middle. CDR3 length equals 12 residues. Germline lookup yields CDR1 LGHNT and CDR2 FRNRAP. CDR3 DNA: TGTGCTAGTGGTTTGCCACGAGGCGAGCAGTTCTTC. Amino acids: CASGLPRGEQFF.

The chain combines TRBV28 with TRBJ2-1, with 9 bases that match TRBD2. The CDR3 runs to 15 residues. In germline, CDR1 is MDHEN, CDR2 SYDVKM. The V gene end was trimmed by 4 bases and the J gene end by 4 bases; junction bases not matched to a gene: 5. The CDR3 DNA reads TGTGCCAGCAGTTCCGCGGGAGGGAATTACAATGAGCAGTTCTTC. Translating it yields CASSSAGGNYNEQFF. The whole variable domain, remainder taken from reference TRBV28 and TRBJ2-1, is DVKVTQSSRYLVKRTGEKVFLECVQDMDHENMFWYRQDPGLGLRLIYFSYDVKMKEKGDIPEGYSVSREKKERFSLILESASTNQTSMYLCASSSAGGNYNEQFFGPGTRLTVL.

The chain carries TRBV5-1 and TRBJ2-5; D unclear. The CDR3 spans 11 residues. V shed 2 bases and J shed 6 bases, with 5 bases lying between them. Germline CDR1 reads SGHRS; CDR2 reads YFSETQ. CDR3 coding DNA: TGCGCCAGCAGCTTCCAGAAGACCCAGTACTTC. It is translated as CASSFQKTQYF.

The genes are TRBV2 and TRBJ2-1; tentative D call: TRBD1 (5 bases). V was trimmed by 9 bases and J by 0 bases, leaving 15 bases between them. This CDR3 comprises 15 residues. CDR1 SNHLY and CDR2 FYNNEI come from the germline V gene. DNA of the CDR3: TGTGCCAGTGGGGCCGCGGCGAGCTCCTACAATGAGCAGTTCTTC. This codes for CASGAAASSYNEQFF.

This chain joins TRBV7-9 and TRBJ1-1, with a tentative D call TRBD1 (5 bases). The CDR3 is made up of 13 amino acids. V gave up 10 bases and J gave up 7 bases, with 19 bases separating them. Per the germline V gene, CDR1 is SEHNR and CDR2 is FQNEAQ (reference sequence). CDR3 amino acids: CATRPGGGIEAFF. CDR3 nucleotides: TGTGCCACCCGCCCCGGGGGAGGCATTGAAGCTTTCTTT.

This clone turned up a few times. This sample includes further DNA sequences coding for the same CDR3. V usage is TRBV7-9 and J usage is TRBJ2-3; maybe TRBD2 (5 bases). The CDR3 has 13 residues. CDR1 SEHNR and CDR2 FQNEAQ come from the germline V gene (reference sequence). V gave up 5 bases and J gave up 5 bases, with 11 bases separating them. Here the CDR3 reads CASSLLAGDTQYF. The CDR3 DNA is TGTGCCAGCAGCCTCCTGGCGGGAGATACGCAGTATTTT.

V is TRBV9 and J is TRBJ2-1; 7 positions match TRBD2. From germline, CDR1 is SGDLS and CDR2 YYNGEE. V lost 1 base and J lost 11; bases outside the gene matches: 3. There are 12 residues in the CDR3. The CDR3 reads CASSVSGRQQFF. In nucleotides, the CDR3 is TGTGCCAGCAGCGTATCCGGGAGGCAGCAGTTCTTC.

The chain is built from TRBV6-6 and TRBJ2-7; 8 bases match TRBD2. The CDR3 sequence is 13 residues long. Germline V gene sequence: CDR1 MNHNY, CDR2 SVGAGI (reference sequence). Unmatched junction bases numbered 4, after V lost 7 bases and J lost 2 bases. The DNA of the CDR3 is TGTGCCAGCAAGGCGGGAGGTCCCTACGAGCAGTACTTC. It yields the protein CASKAGGPYEQYF.

The chain combines TRBV5-6 with TRBJ1-1, with 9 bases identical to TRBD1. Trimming removed 4 bases from V and 1 base from J; junction bases left unmatched: 5. The CDR3 consists of 15 residues. The germline gives CDR1 SGHDT, CDR2 YYEEEE. This CDR3 reads CASSASTGGNTEAFF. The CDR3 DNA is TGTGCCAGCAGCGCCTCGACAGGGGGGAACACTGAAGCTTTCTTT.

This clone has only a few counts. The chain joins TRBV6-6 to TRBJ1-4; a weak D match, TRBD1 (5 bases). V lost 8 bases, J lost 6 bases, and 13 bases lay in between. In germline, CDR1 is MNHNY, CDR2 SVGAGI (reference sequence). The length of the CDR3 is 13 residues. The CDR3 DNA sequence: TGTGCCAGCGGCGGGGCAGCAGATGAAAAACTGTTTTTT. Translating it yields CASGGAADEKLFF.

This clone occurred a few times. The V and J genes are TRBV5-6 and TRBJ2-7; unclear D gene. The V end lost 0 bases, the J end lost 6 bases, and 16 bases lay between the germline ends. The CDR3 is 15 amino acids. CDR1 is SGHDT, CDR2 YYEEEE, per germline. The CDR3 spells CASSLVTIAESEQYF. The CDR3 DNA follows: TGTGCCAGCAGCTTGGTTACGATTGCCGAGAGCGAGCAGTACTTC.

A few counts support this clone. This chain connects TRBV15 to TRBJ2-7, with D possibly TRBD2 on 5 matching bases. Trimming removed 0 bases from V and 3 bases from J, with 15 bases in between. The CDR3 runs to 16 residues. Germline CDR1 LNHNV, CDR2 YYDKDF (reference sequence). The CDR3 nucleotides are TGTGCCACCAGCAGAGATTTGGAGGAAGCTCTCTACGAGCAGTACTTC. Its protein is CATSRDLEEALYEQYF.

This clone was counted between two and nine times. The rearrangement uses TRBV28 and TRBJ1-2, with 7 nucleotides matching TRBD1. The CDR3 is made up of 13 amino acids. V shed 2 bases and J 8 bases; nucleotides not matched to a gene: 5. Germline CDR1 reads MDHEN; CDR2 reads SYDVKM. The CDR3 bases are TGTGCCAGCAGTTTAGCCAGGGGGGAAGGCTACACCTTC. Translated: CASSLARGEGYTF.

The sample holds a few counts of this clone. This chain joins TRBV7-2 and TRBJ2-3; 12 positions match TRBD2. The junction had 10 bases not matched to a gene; V was cut back by 2 bases and J by 7 bases. This CDR3 region has 17 residues. Germline CDR1 reads SGHTA; CDR2 reads FQGNSA. CDR3 DNA sequence: TGTGCCAGCAGCTTACGGGTCCGGACTAGCGGGATAAATACGCAGTATTTT. Translation gives CASSLRVRTSGINTQYF.

This chain connects TRBV7-9 to TRBJ1-2, with D tentatively TRBD1 (5 bases). The CDR3 is 12 residues long. Germline V gene data show CDR1 as SEHNR and CDR2 as FQNEAQ (reference sequence). V gave up 1 base and J gave up 8 bases, with 8 bases separating them. The CDR3 protein is CASSLGGEGYTF. In nucleotides, the CDR3 is TGTGCCAGCAGCTTAGGGGGGGAAGGCTACACCTTC.

A remark on this clone: Within the sample, other DNA sequences also encode this same CDR3. V gene TRBV5-1 combines with J gene TRBJ2-7; 7 bases map to TRBD1. Trimming removed 1 base from V and 0 bases from J; junction bases left unmatched: 1. In germline, CDR1 is SGHRS, CDR2 YFSETQ. The CDR3 runs 14 residues. Written as DNA, the CDR3 is TGCGCCAGCAGCTTGTCAGGGGGCTCCTACGAGCAGTACTTC. It codes for CASSLSGGSYEQYF. Full variable domain (outside the CDR3, taken from reference TRBV5-1 and TRBJ2-7): KAGVTQTPRYLIKTRGQQVTLSCSPISGHRSVSWYQQTPGQGLQFLFEYFSETQRNKGNFPGRFSGRQFSNSRSEMNVSTLELGDSALYLCASSLSGGSYEQYFGPGTRLTVT.

The chain's CDR3 is CASRSQSNQPQHF. For the CDR3, the DNA is TGTGCCAGCAGGTCACAGAGCAATCAGCCCCAGCATTTT. The rearrangement joins TRBV2 to TRBJ1-5; D uncertain. Trimming pared 6 bases from V and 1 base from J, leaving 7 bases between. The CDR3 extends over 13 amino acids. CDR1 is SNHLY and CDR2 is FYNNEI in the germline V gene. The entire variable domain, with the rest obtained from reference TRBV2 and TRBJ1-5, is as follows: EPEVTQTPSHQVTQMGQEVILRCVPISNHLYFYWYRQILGQKVEFLVSFYNNEISEKSEIFDDQFSVERPDGSNFTLKIRSTKLEDSAMYFCASRSQSNQPQHFGDGTRLSIL.

The rearrangement links TRBV4-1 to TRBJ2-7; a weak D match, TRBD2 (5 bases). The CDR3 totals 14 residues. With 0 bases removed from V and 5 bases from J, the gap between germline ends came to 11 bases. The V gene's germline CDR1 is MGHRA and CDR2 YSYEKL. The CDR3 spells CASSQDLEADEQYF. The CDR3 DNA reads TGCGCCAGCAGCCAAGATCTGGAGGCTGACGAGCAGTACTTC.

V is TRBV18 and J is TRBJ2-6, with 7 bases that match TRBD1. Losses at the gene ends were 0 bases for V and 2 bases for J; bases not matched to a gene: 1. CDR3 length equals 16 residues. CDR1 and CDR2 from the germline V gene are KGHSH and LQKENI. CDR3 sequence reads: CASSPPTGPGANVLTF. The CDR3 region has the DNA TGTGCCAGCTCACCACCGACAGGGCCTGGGGCCAACGTCCTGACTTTC.

The gene calls are TRBV18 and TRBJ1-1; D possibly corresponds to TRBD1 (5 bases). The CDR3 totals 17 residues. V was pared by 0 bases and J by 0 bases, with 14 bases between. Per germline, CDR1 KGHSH and CDR2 LQKENI. The DNA for the CDR3 is TGTGCCAGCTCACCACCGATGGGGCCCTTGATGAACACTGAAGCTTTCTTT. It codes for CASSPPMGPLMNTEAFF.

This clone was seen more than once but under ten times. This chain links TRBV5-4 with TRBJ2-5; D remains unclear. The CDR3 covers 13 residues. CDR1 and CDR2 (germline): SGHNT, YYREEE (reference sequence). The V gene lost 4 bases and the J gene lost 1 base, with 8 bases spanning the gap. The CDR3 here is CASSPSSQETQYF. The DNA of the CDR3 is TGTGCCAGCAGCCCGTCTTCCCAAGAGACCCAGTACTTC.

This clone was found a few times. The V gene is TRBV6-5, the J gene TRBJ2-7; 7 positions agree with TRBD1. The CDR3 is made up of 14 amino acids. Germline V gene sequence: CDR1 MNHEY, CDR2 SVGAGI. The V gene end was trimmed by 7 bases and the J gene end by 4 bases; junction bases not matched to a gene: 10. The chain's CDR3 is CASTGLTGPYEQYF. The DNA for the CDR3 is TGTGCCAGCACAGGCTTGACAGGGCCGTACGAGCAGTACTTC.

The rearrangement joins TRBV6-5 to TRBJ2-1, with 7 bases lining up with TRBD2. This CDR3 contains 16 residues. Trimming cost V 0 bases and J 3 bases; bases outside gene matches: 5. The germline gives CDR1 MNHEY, CDR2 SVGAGI. The CDR3 region is CASSYSFTGGYNEQFF. The CDR3 DNA sequence: TGTGCCAGCAGTTACTCATTCACGGGGGGCTACAATGAGCAGTTCTTC.